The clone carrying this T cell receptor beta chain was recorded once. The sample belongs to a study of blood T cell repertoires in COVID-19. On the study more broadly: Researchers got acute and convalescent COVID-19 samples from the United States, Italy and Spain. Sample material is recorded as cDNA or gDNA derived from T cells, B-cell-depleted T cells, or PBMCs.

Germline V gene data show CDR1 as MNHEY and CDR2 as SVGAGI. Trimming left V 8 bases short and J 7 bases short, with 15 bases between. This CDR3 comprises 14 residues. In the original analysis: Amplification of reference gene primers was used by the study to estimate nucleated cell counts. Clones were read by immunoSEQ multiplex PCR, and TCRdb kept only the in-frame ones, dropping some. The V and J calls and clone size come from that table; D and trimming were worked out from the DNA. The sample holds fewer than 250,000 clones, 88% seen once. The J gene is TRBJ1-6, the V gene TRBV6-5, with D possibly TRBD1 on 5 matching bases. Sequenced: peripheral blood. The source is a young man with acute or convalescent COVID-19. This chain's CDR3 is CASCPGFGNSPLHF. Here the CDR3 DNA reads TGTGCCAGCTGCCCAGGGTTCGGCAATTCACCCCTCCACTTT.